The 21 T cell receptor beta chains reported below all come from one sample, sequenced in a study of cytomegalovirus exposure and HLA in healthy donors. Both 60 Vbeta primers and 13 Jbeta primers went into the PCR. The table came from immunoSEQ multiplex PCR; TCRdb's copy has only in-frame clones and leaves some out. Altogether 150,000 to 200,000 clones are present, approximately 78% being singletons, with the ten largest covering around 2.3%. Sequencing was carried out using PBMCs. The origin of the receptors is a human donor in good health.

The chain carries TRBV19 and TRBJ2-2, with 7 bases aligning to TRBD1. Germline CDR1 reads LNHDA; CDR2 reads SQIVND (reference sequence). The CDR3 consists of 15 residues. V trimming: 6 bases; J trimming: 3 bases; junction bases outside the gene matches: 7. CDR3 loop: CASRAGGVDTGELFF. In DNA, the CDR3 is TGTGCCAGTAGGGCAGGGGGTGTGGACACCGGGGAGCTGTTTTTT.

The V gene is TRBV7-2, the J gene TRBJ1-1; TRBD1 might be the D (5 bases). The germline CDR1 and CDR2 sequences are SGHTA and FQGNSA. There are 17 residues in the CDR3. V lost 5 bases to trimming and J lost 5 bases, with 24 bases between them. CDR3 protein: CASSPGGARAGRTEAFF. The CDR3 DNA follows: TGTGCCAGCAGCCCAGGAGGTGCTCGTGCAGGGAGGACTGAAGCTTTCTTT.

The V call is TRBV30, the J call TRBJ1-4, with D possibly being TRBD1 (6 bases). Germline V gene lookup returns CDR1 GTSNPN and CDR2 SVGIG (reference sequence). This CDR3 comprises 13 residues. The V gene lost 1 base and the J gene lost 8 bases, with 11 bases spanning the gap. CDR3 residues: CAWSGQVGEKLFF. CDR3 DNA: TGTGCCTGGAGTGGACAGGTGGGGGAAAAACTGTTTTTT.

The chain recombines TRBV7-3 with TRBJ2-2; possible D gene TRBD1, 6 bases. The CDR3 has 15 amino acids. The ends were cut back, 1 base at V and 1 base at J, with 7 bases in the middle. The germline CDR1 and CDR2 sequences are SGHTA and FQGTGA. The CDR3 region has the DNA TGTGCCAGCAGCTTAATACAGGGGAACACCGGGGAGCTGTTTTTT. This translates into CASSLIQGNTGELFF.

This chain connects TRBV19 to TRBJ2-2; maybe TRBD2 (5 bases). The CDR3 extends over 15 amino acids. The V gene's germline CDR1 is LNHDA and CDR2 SQIVND (reference sequence). The V end lost 7 bases, the J end lost 4 bases, and 16 bases lay between the germline ends. The chain's CDR3 is CASTAPRGGTGELFF. The DNA of the CDR3 is TGTGCCAGTACCGCCCCCCGAGGAGGCACCGGGGAGCTGTTTTTT.

The CDR3 region has the DNA TGTGCCAGCAGCTTAGTGGGTAGCGGGGGGGCCCAGGAGACCCAGTACTTC. Its protein product is CASSLVGSGGAQETQYF. This chain uses TRBV7-2 with TRBJ2-5, with 11 bases identical to TRBD2. The J segment lost 5 bases and the V segment lost 1 base, leaving 9 bases of the junction unmatched. The CDR3 contains 17 residues. The germline gives CDR1 SGHTA, CDR2 FQGNSA.

This clone came up a few times. V gene TRBV5-6 combines with J gene TRBJ2-5, with 10 bases that match TRBD2. There are 16 residues in the CDR3. The V segment lost 2 bases and the J segment 4 bases; nucleotides outside the gene matches: 8. Per the germline V gene, CDR1 is SGHDT and CDR2 is YYEEEE. This CDR3 is CASSFRLAGAGETQYF. In nucleotides, the CDR3 is TGTGCCAGCAGCTTTCGGCTAGCGGGGGCAGGAGAGACCCAGTACTTC.

The genes are TRBV7-2 and TRBJ1-5; 7 positions agree with TRBD1. Germline CDR1 reads SGHTA; CDR2 reads FQGNSA. The CDR3 contains 15 residues. V lost 3 bases and J lost 5; bases outside the gene matches: 7. CDR3 bases: TGTGCCAGCAGCTTTAATACGCAGGGGGATCAGCCCCAGCATTTT. Translation: CASSFNTQGDQPQHF.

This clone was detected a few times. The chain employs TRBV7-8 and TRBJ2-7, with D possibly being TRBD1 (5 bases). The CDR3 runs 14 residues. Germline V gene data show CDR1 as SGHVS and CDR2 as FQNEAQ. Trimming took 1 base from V and 6 from J, leaving 13 bases between them. This CDR3 reads CASSLGGAGGEQYF. The CDR3 DNA reads TGTGCCAGCAGCTTAGGGGGCGCAGGTGGCGAGCAGTACTTC.

V and J are TRBV2 and TRBJ1-4; possible D gene TRBD1, 5 bases. V dropped 3 bases and J dropped 3 bases, with 11 bases sitting between them. This CDR3 comprises 15 residues. Germline V gene lookup returns CDR1 SNHLY and CDR2 FYNNEI. The chain's CDR3 is CASSDPGRANEKLFF. The CDR3 bases are TGTGCCAGCAGTGACCCAGGGCGTGCTAATGAAAAACTGTTTTTT. The entire variable domain, with the rest obtained from reference TRBV2 and TRBJ1-4, is as follows: EPEVTQTPSHQVTQMGQEVILRCVPISNHLYFYWYRQILGQKVEFLVSFYNNEISEKSEIFDDQFSVERPDGSNFTLKIRSTKLEDSAMYFCASSDPGRANEKLFFGSGTQLSVL.

This clone has a handful of counts. The chain employs TRBV7-2 and TRBJ2-7; tentatively, D is TRBD2 (6 bases). The CDR3 is 15 amino acids. Germline assignment: CDR1 SGHTA and CDR2 FQGNSA. The ends were cut back, 5 bases at V and 3 bases at J, with 17 bases in the middle. CDR3 residues: CASSPTGLLLYEQYF. The CDR3, as DNA: TGTGCCAGCAGCCCGACGGGACTCCTCCTCTACGAGCAGTACTTC.

The chain uses TRBV7-9 and TRBJ2-1; 7 nucleotides line up with TRBD2. Trimming took 0 bases from V and 7 from J; bases not matched to a gene: 6. The CDR3 consists of 15 residues. Looked up from germline, CDR1 is SEHNR and CDR2 is FQNEAQ (reference sequence). As DNA, the CDR3 is TGTGCCAGCAGCTTAGCGCGTTGGCGGGGGAATGAGCAGTTCTTC. Translated: CASSLARWRGNEQFF. The variable domain in full, completed from reference TRBV7-9 and TRBJ2-1, reads DTGVSQNPRHKITKRGQNVTFRCDPISEHNRLYWYRQTLGQGPEFLTYFQNEAQLEKSRLLSDRFSAERPKGSFSTLEIQRTEQGDSAMYLCASSLARWRGNEQFFGPGTRLTVL.

This clone was found a few times. V and J are TRBV7-3 and TRBJ2-7; a possible D gene is TRBD1 (5 bases). The CDR3 is 13 amino acids. The germline gives CDR1 SGHTA, CDR2 FQGTGA. Trimming took off 8 bases at V and 3 bases at J, with 14 bases between the two ends. The CDR3 protein is CASLGARVYEQYF. As DNA, the CDR3 is TGTGCCAGCCTTGGGGCGCGTGTCTACGAGCAGTACTTC.

This chain uses TRBV14 with TRBJ1-2, with D hard to call. The CDR3 is made up of 12 amino acids. Germline CDR1 is SGHDN and CDR2 is FVKESK. Trimming stripped 1 base from V and 4 bases from J, with 4 bases between. CDR3 nucleotides: TGTGCCAGCAGCCAAGGAGTCTATGGCTACACCTTC. Translated, it gives CASSQGVYGYTF.

The chain is built from TRBV5-4 and TRBJ2-1, with D tentatively TRBD2 (6 bases). V was cut by 6 bases and J by 9 bases, with 19 bases left in between. This CDR3 is 14 amino acids long. CDR1 and CDR2 from the germline V gene are SGHNT and YYREEE (reference sequence). CDR3 loop: CASTLPGLRGEQFF. The CDR3 coding sequence is TGTGCCAGCACCCTACCGGGACTTCGGGGTGAGCAGTTCTTC.

CDR3 DNA: TGTGCCAGCAGCTTACGTGTCAGAGGAGGAGGTGAAAAACTGTTTTTT. It translates to CASSLRVRGGGEKLFF. The rearrangement links TRBV7-2 to TRBJ1-4; unclear D gene. There are 16 residues in the CDR3. In germline, CDR1 is SGHTA, CDR2 FQGNSA. Trimming stripped 2 bases from V and 7 bases from J, with 17 bases between.

V is TRBV5-1 and J is TRBJ1-2; the match to TRBD1 covers 8 bases. This CDR3 has 15 amino acids. From germline, CDR1 is SGHRS and CDR2 YFSETQ. V shed 4 bases, J shed 3 bases, and the junction held 8 bases outside the gene matches. CDR3 residues: CASSRTGTGDYGYTF. The CDR3 coding sequence is TGCGCCAGCAGCAGGACCGGGACAGGTGACTATGGCTACACCTTC.

This clone was seen more than once but under ten times. The chain joins TRBV5-1 to TRBJ1-1; TRBD1 is a possible D gene (6 bases). Germline V lookup: CDR1 SGHRS, CDR2 YFSETQ. V lost 0 bases to trimming and J lost 6 bases, with 6 bases between them. The CDR3 sequence is 12 residues long. CDR3 amino acids: CASSLGGPEAFF. CDR3 coding DNA: TGCGCCAGCAGCTTGGGGGGGCCTGAAGCTTTCTTT.

A word on this clone: An end of the junction does not agree with germline; a read error may underlie this. CDR3: CASSLGTGTMNTEAFF. CDR3 bases: TGTGCTAGCAGCTTAGGAACAGGGACTATGAACACTGAAGCTTTCTTT. The rearrangement joins TRBV7-7 to TRBJ1-1; D may be TRBD1 (6 bases). The CDR3 totals 16 residues. CDR1 SSHAT and CDR2 FNYEAQ come from the germline V gene (reference sequence).

This clone turned up a few times. The chain has TRBV4-1 and TRBJ2-5; 11 nucleotides line up with TRBD2. Germline V CDR1 and CDR2: MGHRA, YSYEKL. CDR3 length: 15 amino acids. The J segment lost 4 bases and the V segment lost 1 base, leaving 2 bases of the junction unmatched. CDR3 region: CASSQVAGGAETQYF. Here the CDR3 DNA reads TGCGCCAGCAGCCAAGTAGCGGGGGGGGCAGAGACCCAGTACTTC.

This clone was seen a few times. V is TRBV5-8 and J is TRBJ1-5; D gene unclear. Germline V gene sequence: CDR1 SGHTS, CDR2 YDEGEE. The V gene lost 0 bases and the J gene lost 0 bases, with 4 bases spanning the gap. This CDR3 spans 14 amino acids. CDR3 loop: CASSLASSNQPQHF. The DNA of the CDR3 is TGTGCCAGCAGCTTGGCCAGTAGCAATCAGCCCCAGCATTTT.